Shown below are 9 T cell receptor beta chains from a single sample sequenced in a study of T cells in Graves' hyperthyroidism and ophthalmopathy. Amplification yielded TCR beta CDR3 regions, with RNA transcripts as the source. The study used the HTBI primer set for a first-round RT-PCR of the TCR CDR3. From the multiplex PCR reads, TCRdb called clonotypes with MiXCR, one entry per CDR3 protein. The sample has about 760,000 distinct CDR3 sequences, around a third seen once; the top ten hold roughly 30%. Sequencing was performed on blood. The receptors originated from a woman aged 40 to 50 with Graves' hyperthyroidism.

The CDR3 spells CASSVLVSGTTGELFF. The CDR3 DNA follows: TGTGCCAGCAGCGTATTAGTTAGCGGGACCACCGGGGAGCTGTTTTTT. The chain combines TRBV9 with TRBJ2-2; 8 nucleotides match TRBD2. The CDR3 totals 16 residues. After removal of 1 base from V and 4 bases from J, the junction contained 6 bases not matched to a gene. Germline lookup yields CDR1 SGDLS and CDR2 YYNGEE.

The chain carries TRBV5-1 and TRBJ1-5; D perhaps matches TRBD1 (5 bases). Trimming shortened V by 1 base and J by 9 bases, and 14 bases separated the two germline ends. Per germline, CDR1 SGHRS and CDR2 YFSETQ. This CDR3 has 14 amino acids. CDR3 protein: CASSLLGVGGPQHF. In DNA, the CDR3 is TGCGCCAGCAGCTTGTTAGGGGTGGGGGGGCCCCAGCATTTT.

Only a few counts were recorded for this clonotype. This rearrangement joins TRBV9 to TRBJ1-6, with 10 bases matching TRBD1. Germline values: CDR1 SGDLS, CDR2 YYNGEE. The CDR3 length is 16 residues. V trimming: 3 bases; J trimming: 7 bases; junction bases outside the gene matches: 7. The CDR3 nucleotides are TGTGCCAGCAGCGCCCTCGACAGGGGGCTCAATTCACCCCTCCACTTT. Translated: CASSALDRGLNSPLHF.

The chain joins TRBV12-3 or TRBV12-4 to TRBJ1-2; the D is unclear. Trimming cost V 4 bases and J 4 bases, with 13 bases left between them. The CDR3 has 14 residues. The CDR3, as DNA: TGTGCCAGCAGTTCTCAGGCCGGGTTCTATGGCTACACCTTC. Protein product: CASSSQAGFYGYTF.

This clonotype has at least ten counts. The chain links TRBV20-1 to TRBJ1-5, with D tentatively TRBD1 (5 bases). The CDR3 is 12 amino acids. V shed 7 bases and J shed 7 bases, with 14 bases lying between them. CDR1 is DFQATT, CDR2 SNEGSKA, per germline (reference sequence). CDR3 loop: CSVPGIDQPQHF. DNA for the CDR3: TGCAGTGTCCCAGGGATAGACCAGCCCCAGCATTTT.

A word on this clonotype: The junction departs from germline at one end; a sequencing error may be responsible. CDR3 sequence reads: CASSTGRSEAFF. The CDR3 DNA reads TGTGCCAGCAGTACCGGACGTTCTGAAGCTTTCTTT. This chain connects TRBV10-2 to TRBJ1-1; no clear D. Germline assignment: CDR1 WSHSY and CDR2 SAAADI. The CDR3 is 12 amino acids.

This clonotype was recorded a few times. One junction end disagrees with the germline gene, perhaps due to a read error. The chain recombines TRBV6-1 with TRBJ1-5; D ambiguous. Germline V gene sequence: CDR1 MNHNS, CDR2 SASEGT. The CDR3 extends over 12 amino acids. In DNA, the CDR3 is TGCGCGAGCTTAGACCGGGGACAGCCCCAGCATTTT. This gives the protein CASLDRGQPQHF.

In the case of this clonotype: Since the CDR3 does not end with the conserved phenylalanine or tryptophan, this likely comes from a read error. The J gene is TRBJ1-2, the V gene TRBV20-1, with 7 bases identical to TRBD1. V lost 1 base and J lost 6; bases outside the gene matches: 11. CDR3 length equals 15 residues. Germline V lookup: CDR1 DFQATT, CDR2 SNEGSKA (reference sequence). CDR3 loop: CSARANTGEKDGYTL. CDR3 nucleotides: TGCAGTGCTAGAGCTAATACAGGGGAGAAAGATGGCTACACCCTC.

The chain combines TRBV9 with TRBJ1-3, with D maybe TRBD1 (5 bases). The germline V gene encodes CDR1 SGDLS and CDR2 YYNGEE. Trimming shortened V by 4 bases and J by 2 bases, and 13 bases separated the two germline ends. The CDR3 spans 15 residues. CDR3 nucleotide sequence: TGTGCCAGCAGCACCGCCGGGGGTACTGGAAACACCATATATTTT. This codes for CASSTAGGTGNTIYF.